These T cell receptor beta chains were read from a single sample in a study of cytomegalovirus exposure and HLA in healthy donors. Method: immunoSEQ multiplex PCR; TCRdb's copy keeps in-frame clones and lacks some. The profile shows fewer than 250,000 clones, 85% of them singletons. Material for sequencing was PBMCs. Every receptor here comes from a human donor in good health. Each CDR3 is given with its conserved first and last residue. The D gene is left open where the match is weak. Clone size is given for some rows only: seen once, a few or many times, or a class if the clone is expanded.

>NA|TRBV4-1|NA|TRBJ2-7
CASSQGEAGGEQYF
TGCGCCAGCAGCCAGGGGGAGGCAGGCGGCGAGCAGTACTTC
>NA|TRBV7-9|NA|TRBJ2-1
CASRSGRDSYNEQFF
TGTGCCAGCAGAAGTGGGCGGGACTCCTACAATGAGCAGTTCTTC
>NA|TRBV29-1|once|TRBJ2-1
CSVAAGRVYNEQFF
TGCAGCGTTGCCGCGGGGAGAGTCTACAATGAGCAGTTCTTC
>NA|TRBV25-1|once|TRBJ2-7
CASSEGGGRLDEQYF
TGTGCCAGCAGTGAAGGGGGGGGGCGTTTGGACGAGCAGTACTTC
>TRBD1|TRBV13|NA|TRBJ2-7
CASSPGTGVREQYF
TGTGCCAGCAGCCCCGGGACAGGGGTTCGCGAGCAGTACTTC
>TRBD1|TRBV19|NA|TRBJ2-1
CASSILDRGLSEQFF
TGTGCCAGTAGTATCTTGGACAGGGGATTGAGTGAGCAGTTCTTC
>TRBD1|TRBV29-1|NA|TRBJ2-1
CSVAGTGGDPGSYNEQFF
TGCAGCGTTGCCGGGACAGGGGGGGATCCGGGCTCCTACAATGAGCAGTTCTTC
>NA|TRBV18|NA|TRBJ2-6
CASSPRSSGANVLTF
TGTGCCAGCTCACCGAGAAGCTCTGGGGCCAACGTCCTGACTTTC
>TRBD2|TRBV4-2|NA|TRBJ2-7
CASSRALAGGLAEQYF
TGTGCCAGCAGCCGAGCGCTAGCGGGAGGGCTGGCCGAGCAGTACTTC
>TRBD2|TRBV5-1|NA|TRBJ2-1
CASSFGSSGYNEQFF
TGCGCCAGCAGCTTCGGTTCTAGCGGCTACAATGAGCAGTTCTTC
>TRBD1|TRBV29-1|few|TRBJ1-1
CSVRDRGTEAFF
TGCAGCGTAAGGGACAGGGGTACTGAAGCTTTCTTT
>TRBD1|TRBV6-6|NA|TRBJ2-7
CASNRDRAAYEQYF
TGTGCCAGCAACAGAGACAGGGCCGCCTACGAGCAGTACTTC
>NA|TRBV25-1|NA|TRBJ2-3
CASSSDRSRTDTQYF
TGTGCCAGCAGCTCCGACAGGTCCCGCACAGATACGCAGTATTTT
>NA|TRBV6-5|NA|TRBJ2-5
CASSYSGVRGEYF
TGTGCCAGCAGTTACTCGGGCGTACGGGGAGAGTACTTC
>NA|TRBV5-1|NA|TRBJ2-7
CASSPWADSPHSYEQYF
TGCGCCAGCAGTCCTTGGGCGGACAGCCCACATTCCTACGAGCAGTACTTC
>NA|TRBV6-1|NA|TRBJ1-1
CASSAPWRITEAFF
TGTGCCAGCAGTGCCCCTTGGCGGATCACTGAAGCTTTCTTT
>TRBD1|TRBV5-5|NA|TRBJ1-4
CASSFGDRAANEKLFF
TGTGCCAGCAGCTTTGGGGACAGGGCGGCTAATGAAAAACTGTTTTTT
>TRBD2|TRBV27|NA|TRBJ2-7
CASSLSGTSGPYEQYF
TGTGCCAGCAGTCTTAGCGGGACTAGCGGACCGTACGAGCAGTACTTC
>TRBD2|TRBV10-3|NA|TRBJ2-1
CASGLAGFESSYNEQFF
TGTGCCAGCGGACTAGCGGGATTCGAAAGCTCCTACAATGAGCAGTTCTTC
>TRBD2|TRBV7-3|NA|TRBJ2-5
CASSARGMAGGRRETQYF
TGTGCCAGCAGCGCACGGGGAATGGCGGGAGGCCGGAGGGAGACCCAGTACTTC
>NA|TRBV15|once|TRBJ2-5
CATSRDLRGGRRETQYF
TGTGCCACCAGCAGAGATCTCAGGGGAGGGCGCCGGGAGACCCAGTACTTC
>NA|TRBV18|NA|TRBJ1-1
CASSRGGRTEAFF
TGTGCCAGCTCACGCGGGGGGCGTACTGAAGCTTTCTTT